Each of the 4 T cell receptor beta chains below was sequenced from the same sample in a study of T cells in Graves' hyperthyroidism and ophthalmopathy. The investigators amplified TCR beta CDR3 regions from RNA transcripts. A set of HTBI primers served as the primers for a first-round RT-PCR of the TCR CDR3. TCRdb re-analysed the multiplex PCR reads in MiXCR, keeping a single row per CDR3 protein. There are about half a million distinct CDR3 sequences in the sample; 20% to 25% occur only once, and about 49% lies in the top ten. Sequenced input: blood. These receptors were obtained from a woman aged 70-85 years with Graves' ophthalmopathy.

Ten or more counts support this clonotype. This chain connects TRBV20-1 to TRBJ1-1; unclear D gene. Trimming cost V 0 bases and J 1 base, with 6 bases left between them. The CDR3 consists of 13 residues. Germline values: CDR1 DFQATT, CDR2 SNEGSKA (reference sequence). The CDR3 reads CSARDFRNTEAFF. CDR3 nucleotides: TGCAGTGCTAGAGATTTTCGGAACACTGAAGCTTTCTTT.

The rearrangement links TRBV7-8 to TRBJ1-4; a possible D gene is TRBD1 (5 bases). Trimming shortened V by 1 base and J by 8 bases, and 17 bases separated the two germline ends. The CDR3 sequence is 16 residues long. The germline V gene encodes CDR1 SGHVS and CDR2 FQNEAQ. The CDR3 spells CASSLVSGGRGEKLFF. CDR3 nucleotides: TGTGCCAGCAGCTTAGTGTCGGGGGGACGGGGAGAAAAACTGTTTTTT.

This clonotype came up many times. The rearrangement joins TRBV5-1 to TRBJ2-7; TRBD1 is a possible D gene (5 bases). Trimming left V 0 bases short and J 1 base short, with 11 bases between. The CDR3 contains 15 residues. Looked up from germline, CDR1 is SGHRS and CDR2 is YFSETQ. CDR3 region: CASSLEVDMSYEQYF. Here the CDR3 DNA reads TGCGCCAGCAGCTTGGAAGTGGACATGTCCTACGAGCAGTACTTC.

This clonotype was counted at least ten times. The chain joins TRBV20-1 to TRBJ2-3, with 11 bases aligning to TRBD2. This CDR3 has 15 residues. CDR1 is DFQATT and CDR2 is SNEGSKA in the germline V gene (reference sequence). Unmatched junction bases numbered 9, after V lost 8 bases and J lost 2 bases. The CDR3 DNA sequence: TGCAGTCCGTTACGACTAGCGGGACTCACAGATACGCAGTATTTT. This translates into CSPLRLAGLTDTQYF.